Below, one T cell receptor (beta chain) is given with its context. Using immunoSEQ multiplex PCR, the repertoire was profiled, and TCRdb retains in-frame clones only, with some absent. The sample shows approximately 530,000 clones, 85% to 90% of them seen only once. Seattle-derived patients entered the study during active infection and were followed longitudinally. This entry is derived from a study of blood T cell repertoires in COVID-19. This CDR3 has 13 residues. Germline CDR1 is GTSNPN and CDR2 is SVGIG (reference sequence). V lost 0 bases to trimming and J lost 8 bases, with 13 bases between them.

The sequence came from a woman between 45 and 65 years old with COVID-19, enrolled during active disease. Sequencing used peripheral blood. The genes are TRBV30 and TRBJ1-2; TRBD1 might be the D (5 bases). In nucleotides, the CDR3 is TGTGCCTGGAGTGTAGGAGGGGAGGAGGGCTACACCTTC. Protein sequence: CAWSVGGEEGYTF.